This TCR beta chain originates from a study of blood T cell repertoires in COVID-19. Study details: COVID-19 samples collected from the United States, Italy and Spain covered acute and convalescent phases. Sources were T cells, B-cell-depleted T cells, or PBMCs; the material itself was cDNA or gDNA.

Original handling: Reference gene primer amplification gave nucleated cell count estimates. Clones were sequenced by immunoSEQ multiplex PCR, and TCRdb holds only the in-frame ones, with some missing. The V and J calls and clone size were taken over from that table, and D and trimming were inferred from the DNA. Of fewer than 250,000 clones in the sample, roughly 83% were seen once. The sequencing input was peripheral blood. The TCR was taken from an older woman with active or convalescent COVID-19.

The CDR3 DNA is TGTGCCTGGAGTGTACACTATACCACCTATGGCTACACCTTC. Its protein product is CAWSVHYTTYGYTF. The chain is built from TRBV30 and TRBJ1-2; no clear D gene. Germline values: CDR1 GTSNPN, CDR2 SVGIG (reference sequence). This CDR3 region has 14 residues. Trimming took off 0 bases at V and 4 bases at J, with 12 bases between the two ends.